The present T cell receptor (beta chain) was sequenced within a study of blood T cell repertoires in COVID-19. Profiled with immunoSEQ multiplex PCR; TCRdb holds only in-frame clones, not every one. The sample lists about 23,000 clones; about nine tenths were seen once. V lost 1 base and J lost 1; bases outside the gene matches: 6. CDR3 length equals 18 residues. CDR1 is LGHNA and CDR2 is YSLEER in the germline V gene. The V and J genes are TRBV4-3 and TRBJ2-6, with 8 bases aligning to TRBD1. The TCR was taken from a woman of 80 years or more with acute or convalescent COVID-19. The specimen sequenced was peripheral blood. CDR3 protein: CASSQAPGGASGANVLTF. Here the CDR3 DNA reads TGCGCCAGCAGCCAAGCCCCAGGGGGCGCATCTGGGGCCAACGTCCTGACTTTC.